Listed below are T cell receptor beta chains from one sample, sequenced in a study of CD8+ T cells in alopecia areata. Libraries were prepared by immunoSEQ multiplex PCR; TCRdb keeps only in-frame clonotypes and omits some of them. This table holds some 30,000 clones, approximately 65% found once. Sequenced sample: NKG2D-high CD8+ T cells sorted from blood. These receptors all stem from a human donor with alopecia areata. Each CDR3 is given with its conserved first and last residue. A D gene is named only where the DNA matches it firmly. Some rows have no size entry. The others give once, few or many, or a class for an expanded clone.

v_call: TRBV6-6; clone_size: NA; d_call: NA; j_call: TRBJ2-7; cdr3_nt: TGTGCCAGCAGTTACCCGGGTTGGGCCCTCGGAAAGCAGTACTTC; cdr3_aa: CASSYPGWALGKQYF
v_call: TRBV7-8; clone_size: NA; d_call: NA; j_call: TRBJ2-1; cdr3_nt: TGTGCCAGCAGCTCCTCTCTTGGGAATGAGCAGTTCTTC; cdr3_aa: CASSSSLGNEQFF
v_call: TRBV2; clone_size: once; d_call: NA; j_call: TRBJ2-1; cdr3_nt: TGTGCCAGCAGTGAAGTCGGTACAGGGTTGTGGCATGAGCAGTTCTTC; cdr3_aa: CASSEVGTGLWHEQFF
v_call: TRBV27; clone_size: once; d_call: NA; j_call: TRBJ2-7; cdr3_nt: TGTGCCAGCAGTTTCACAGAGTCCTACGAGCAGTACTTC; cdr3_aa: CASSFTESYEQYF
v_call: TRBV5-6; clone_size: NA; d_call: NA; j_call: TRBJ2-1; cdr3_nt: TGTGCCAGCAGCCCCCAGGGGGGGGTAAATGAGCAGTTCTTC; cdr3_aa: CASSPQGGVNEQFF
v_call: TRBV5-1; clone_size: NA; d_call: NA; j_call: TRBJ1-6; cdr3_nt: TGCGCCAGCAGCTTGGGCAGCTACCGTGTGGCCCTCCACTTT; cdr3_aa: CASSLGSYRVALHF
v_call: TRBV7-3; clone_size: NA; d_call: TRBD1; j_call: TRBJ2-3; cdr3_nt: TGTGCCAGCAGTTCCGGGACAGCTACAGATACGCAGTATTTT; cdr3_aa: CASSSGTATDTQYF
v_call: TRBV30; clone_size: NA; d_call: TRBD1; j_call: TRBJ1-1; cdr3_nt: TGTGCCTGGGGGATCCTGGAGGGGGCGGAAGCTTTCTTT; cdr3_aa: CAWGILEGAEAFF
v_call: TRBV5-1; clone_size: NA; d_call: NA; j_call: TRBJ1-1; cdr3_nt: TGCGCCAGCAGCTTGGGCTTTGGGATTGACAGCATGAACACTGAAGCTTTCTTT; cdr3_aa: CASSLGFGIDSMNTEAFF
v_call: TRBV29-1; clone_size: few; d_call: TRBD2; j_call: TRBJ2-7; cdr3_nt: TGCAGCGTTGTCACTAGCGACAACTACGAGCAGTACTTC; cdr3_aa: CSVVTSDNYEQYF
v_call: TRBV7-8; clone_size: NA; d_call: NA; j_call: TRBJ1-5; cdr3_nt: TGTGCCAGCAGCTTAGATGGCTCGCCCCAGCATTTT; cdr3_aa: CASSLDGSPQHF
v_call: TRBV27; clone_size: NA; d_call: NA; j_call: TRBJ2-3; cdr3_nt: TGTGCCAGCAGTTTAAAGGCGGGGTCCACAGATACGCAGTATTTT; cdr3_aa: CASSLKAGSTDTQYF
v_call: TRBV7-9; clone_size: NA; d_call: NA; j_call: TRBJ1-5; cdr3_nt: TGTGCAACCGACACTGAGGGAATGGGGCTGAGCAATCAGCCCCAGCATTTT; cdr3_aa: CATDTEGMGLSNQPQHF
v_call: TRBV7-9; clone_size: NA; d_call: NA; j_call: TRBJ2-6; cdr3_nt: TGTGCCAGTAGCTTAAGAGGGACCTCTGGGGCCAACGTCCTGACTTTC; cdr3_aa: CASSLRGTSGANVLTF
v_call: TRBV10-3; clone_size: NA; d_call: NA; j_call: TRBJ2-5; cdr3_nt: TGTGCCATCAGTGACCCTGAGTTGGGGGTAGCGGAGCTCCAAGAGACCCAGTACTTC; cdr3_aa: CAISDPELGVAELQETQYF
v_call: TRBV27; clone_size: NA; d_call: TRBD1; j_call: TRBJ1-1; cdr3_nt: TGTGCCAGCAGCCGGCAGGGGGCCCTGAACACTGAAGCTTTCTTT; cdr3_aa: CASSRQGALNTEAFF
v_call: TRBV15; clone_size: NA; d_call: NA; j_call: TRBJ1-5; cdr3_nt: TGTGCCACCAGCACGACAGAAAATCAGCCCCAGCATTTT; cdr3_aa: CATSTTENQPQHF
v_call: TRBV4-1; clone_size: NA; d_call: TRBD2; j_call: TRBJ2-7; cdr3_nt: TGCGCCAGCAGCCAATTTAGCGGGAGTTCTGTCGAGCAGTACTTC; cdr3_aa: CASSQFSGSSVEQYF
v_call: TRBV29-1; clone_size: few; d_call: TRBD1; j_call: TRBJ2-1; cdr3_nt: TGCAGCGTGGGGACAGGGAGCGATTACAATGAGCAGTTCTTC; cdr3_aa: CSVGTGSDYNEQFF
v_call: TRBV4-1; clone_size: NA; d_call: NA; j_call: TRBJ2-3; cdr3_nt: TGCGCCAGCAGCCAAGTAAGCACAGATACGCAGTATTTT; cdr3_aa: CASSQVSTDTQYF
v_call: TRBV28; clone_size: NA; d_call: TRBD2; j_call: TRBJ2-7; cdr3_nt: TGTGCCAGCAAGCGGGGTGAGGCGGGCGAGCAGTACTTC; cdr3_aa: CASKRGEAGEQYF
v_call: TRBV5-4; clone_size: NA; d_call: NA; j_call: TRBJ2-5; cdr3_nt: TGTGCCAGCAGCCCAAGGACTCTCCGAGCGGGGTACTTC; cdr3_aa: CASSPRTLRAGYF
v_call: TRBV7-2; clone_size: medium-sized; d_call: NA; j_call: TRBJ2-7; cdr3_nt: TGTGCCAGCAGCCCAGGGCCAGGCTACGAGCAGTACTTC; cdr3_aa: CASSPGPGYEQYF
v_call: TRBV4-3; clone_size: NA; d_call: NA; j_call: TRBJ2-6; cdr3_nt: TGCGCCAGCAGCCCCGCGTTGGGGGCCGGGGCCAACGTCCTGACTTTC; cdr3_aa: CASSPALGAGANVLTF
v_call: TRBV7-2; clone_size: few; d_call: NA; j_call: TRBJ1-2; cdr3_nt: TGTGCCAGCAGCTTACGGGAACGTTATGGCTACACCTTC; cdr3_aa: CASSLRERYGYTF
v_call: TRBV6-5; clone_size: NA; d_call: NA; j_call: TRBJ2-5; cdr3_nt: TGTGCCAGCAGTTCTTACCCTACATCACAAGAGACCCAGTACTTC; cdr3_aa: CASSSYPTSQETQYF
v_call: TRBV28; clone_size: NA; d_call: NA; j_call: TRBJ2-5; cdr3_nt: TGTGCCAGCAGTTTAGGGGGTCTAAAGACCCAGTACTTC; cdr3_aa: CASSLGGLKTQYF
v_call: TRBV30; clone_size: NA; d_call: TRBD1; j_call: TRBJ2-5; cdr3_nt: TGTGCCTCTCAGGGGGAAGAGACCCAGTACTTC; cdr3_aa: CASQGEETQYF
v_call: TRBV7-9; clone_size: NA; d_call: TRBD1; j_call: TRBJ2-1; cdr3_nt: TGTGCCAGCAGCCCAACCTACCTACGACCGGGACAGAACTACAATGAGCAGTTCTTC; cdr3_aa: CASSPTYLRPGQNYNEQFF
v_call: TRBV30; clone_size: NA; d_call: TRBD1; j_call: TRBJ1-5; cdr3_nt: TGTGCCTGGAGTGACTACGGGACAGGATCGTATAGCAATCAGCCCCAGCATTTT; cdr3_aa: CAWSDYGTGSYSNQPQHF
v_call: TRBV30; clone_size: NA; d_call: NA; j_call: TRBJ2-2; cdr3_nt: TGTGCCGGGGACGGGGGAGCCGGGGAGCTGTTTTTT; cdr3_aa: CAGDGGAGELFF
v_call: TRBV7-9; clone_size: NA; d_call: TRBD2; j_call: TRBJ2-7; cdr3_nt: TGTGCCAGCAGCATAGACCGGACTAGCGGGAGGGACGAGCAGTACTTC; cdr3_aa: CASSIDRTSGRDEQYF
v_call: TRBV7-9; clone_size: once; d_call: NA; j_call: TRBJ2-3; cdr3_nt: TGTGCCAGCTTACCAAGCCTAGCTGCAAAACCCAGCGCAGATACGCAGTATTTT; cdr3_aa: CASLPSLAAKPSADTQYF
v_call: TRBV4-3; clone_size: NA; d_call: TRBD1; j_call: TRBJ2-7; cdr3_nt: TGCGCCAGCAGCCTCGGATCGACAGGGGGTTACGAGCAGTACTTC; cdr3_aa: CASSLGSTGGYEQYF
v_call: TRBV5-6; clone_size: NA; d_call: NA; j_call: TRBJ2-5; cdr3_nt: TGTGCCAGCAGCTTGATGGAACAAGAGACCCAGTACTTC; cdr3_aa: CASSLMEQETQYF
v_call: TRBV28; clone_size: few; d_call: NA; j_call: TRBJ2-7; cdr3_nt: TGTGCCAGCAGTTTCGGACCCCTTTACGAGCAGTACTTC; cdr3_aa: CASSFGPLYEQYF
v_call: TRBV6-5; clone_size: NA; d_call: NA; j_call: TRBJ2-3; cdr3_nt: TGTGCCAGCAGTTACTCGACTGGGGCGTTAGATACGCAGTATTTT; cdr3_aa: CASSYSTGALDTQYF
v_call: TRBV7-3; clone_size: NA; d_call: TRBD2; j_call: TRBJ2-5; cdr3_nt: TGTGCCAGCAGCCCCGGGCTAGCGGGTTATGAGACCCAGTACTTC; cdr3_aa: CASSPGLAGYETQYF
v_call: TRBV5-1; clone_size: few; d_call: NA; j_call: TRBJ2-3; cdr3_nt: TGCGCCAGCAGCTTGACATCCACAGATACGCAGTATTTT; cdr3_aa: CASSLTSTDTQYF
v_call: TRBV10-3; clone_size: NA; d_call: NA; j_call: TRBJ2-2; cdr3_nt: TGTGCCATCAGTGGAGTGGTGAACACCGGGGAGCTGTTTTTT; cdr3_aa: CAISGVVNTGELFF
v_call: TRBV7-9; clone_size: NA; d_call: TRBD1; j_call: TRBJ1-1; cdr3_nt: TGTGCCAGCAGTTCGCCCAAGGGGGCTTACACTGAAGCTTTCTTT; cdr3_aa: CASSSPKGAYTEAFF
v_call: TRBV28; clone_size: few; d_call: NA; j_call: TRBJ2-3; cdr3_nt: TGTGCCAGCAGTTTATCCGGGGCTGATACGCAGTATTTT; cdr3_aa: CASSLSGADTQYF
v_call: TRBV2; clone_size: NA; d_call: NA; j_call: TRBJ2-7; cdr3_nt: TGTGCCAGCAGTGGGGTAGCCAACGAGCAGTACTTC; cdr3_aa: CASSGVANEQYF
v_call: TRBV5-1; clone_size: NA; d_call: TRBD2; j_call: TRBJ2-1; cdr3_nt: TGCGCCAGCAGCATTGCCGGGCCTAGCGGGAATGAGCAGTTCTTC; cdr3_aa: CASSIAGPSGNEQFF
v_call: TRBV11-1; clone_size: NA; d_call: NA; j_call: TRBJ1-2; cdr3_nt: TGTGCCAGCAGCTTACAAGACGGACTCTATGGCTACACCTTC; cdr3_aa: CASSLQDGLYGYTF
v_call: TRBV5-4; clone_size: NA; d_call: TRBD1; j_call: TRBJ2-2; cdr3_nt: TGTGCCAGCAGCTTCGGACAGGGGGCCGGGGAGCTGTTTTTT; cdr3_aa: CASSFGQGAGELFF
v_call: TRBV27; clone_size: NA; d_call: NA; j_call: TRBJ2-1; cdr3_nt: TGTGCCAGCAGTCTGGATGGGGGGAGCTCCTACAATGAGCAGTTCTTC; cdr3_aa: CASSLDGGSSYNEQFF
v_call: TRBV5-6; clone_size: NA; d_call: NA; j_call: TRBJ2-1; cdr3_nt: TGTGCCAGCAGCTTGTCTGTTGAGCAGTTCTTC; cdr3_aa: CASSLSVEQFF
v_call: TRBV7-9; clone_size: NA; d_call: TRBD2; j_call: TRBJ2-1; cdr3_nt: TGTGCCAGCAGCCTTGGACTAGTGGGTTTCGATGAGCAGTTCTTC; cdr3_aa: CASSLGLVGFDEQFF